This T cell receptor beta chain was found in a study of cytomegalovirus exposure and HLA in healthy donors. Overall study results and limits: The classifier was said to identify cytomegalovirus status with high specificity and sensitivity. Presence/absence analyses supposed approximately even sequencing depth among donors. Many donors carried some public TCRs, although rarity characterized most TCR sequences.

The PCR had 60 Vbeta and 13 Jbeta primers. The table came from immunoSEQ multiplex PCR; TCRdb's copy has only in-frame clones and leaves some out. The sample has roughly 190,000 clones, roughly a tenth seen once. CDR1 is SGHVS, CDR2 FQNEAQ, per germline. CDR3 length: 13 amino acids. The ends lost 10 bases at V and 0 bases at J; junction bases unmatched: 4. There are a few counts of this clone. The antigen remains unidentified. Sequenced sample: PBMCs. The chain couples TRBV7-8 to TRBJ2-7, with 9 nucleotides matching TRBD2. The clonotype comes from a woman in her twenties or thirties in good health and CMV-seropositive. The CDR3 spells CATGGRASYEQYF. CDR3 sequence (DNA): TGTGCCACGGGCGGGAGGGCCTCCTACGAGCAGTACTTC.